The 8 T cell receptor beta chains below all came from one sample that was sequenced in a study of cytomegalovirus exposure and HLA in healthy donors. Primers included in the PCR were 60 Vbeta and 13 Jbeta primers. Libraries were prepared by immunoSEQ multiplex PCR; TCRdb keeps only in-frame clonotypes and omits some of them. Here the sample spans nearly 300,000 clones, more than 80% being singletons. The sample consisted of PBMCs. These receptors were collected from a man aged 40-50 years in good health and CMV-seropositive.

This chain links TRBV19 with TRBJ1-2, with a possible D match to TRBD1 (5 bases). Trimming pared 1 base from V and 3 bases from J, leaving 15 bases between. Germline V lookup: CDR1 LNHDA, CDR2 SQIVND (reference sequence). There are 16 residues in the CDR3. CDR3 DNA sequence: TGTGCCAGTAGTATAGCGGGGGTCCAGAGGCACTATGGCTACACCTTC. It yields the protein CASSIAGVQRHYGYTF. Supplemented by reference TRBV19 and TRBJ1-2, the full variable domain reads DGGITQSPKYLFRKEGQNVTLSCEQNLNHDAMYWYRQDPGQGLRLIYYSQIVNDFQKGDIAEGYSVSREKKESFPLTVTSAQKNPTAFYLCASSIAGVQRHYGYTFGSGTRLTVV.

This chain links TRBV5-6 with TRBJ2-1; TRBD1 might be the D (6 bases). Germline lookup yields CDR1 SGHDT and CDR2 YYEEEE. V was shortened by 2 bases and J by 9 bases, with 18 bases between the two germline ends. The CDR3 contains 15 residues. CDR3 region: CASSLEPRGGAEQFF. The CDR3 nucleotides are TGTGCCAGCAGCTTAGAGCCCCGTGGGGGCGCTGAGCAGTTCTTC.

This chain links TRBV5-6 with TRBJ2-1, with TRBD1 identical over 9 bases. This CDR3 spans 16 amino acids. Germline CDR1 is SGHDT and CDR2 is YYEEEE. Trimming removed 6 bases from V and 5 bases from J; junction bases left unmatched: 12. In DNA form, the CDR3 reads TGTGCCAGCAACCCCAGGGGACAGGGCCCACACAATGAGCAGTTCTTC. Protein: CASNPRGQGPHNEQFF.

This clone has a single count. CDR3 region: CASSLAGLQPQHF. The DNA of the CDR3 is TGTGCCAGCAGCTTAGCGGGGCTCCAGCCCCAGCATTTT. The chain joins TRBV7-8 to TRBJ1-5, with D maybe TRBD1 (5 bases). V was shortened by 0 bases and J by 7 bases, with 7 bases between the two germline ends. The V gene's germline CDR1 is SGHVS and CDR2 FQNEAQ. The CDR3 contains 13 residues.

The chain uses TRBV5-1 and TRBJ2-2; 15 nucleotides match TRBD2. The J segment lost 5 bases and the V segment lost 3 bases, leaving 11 bases of the junction unmatched. The germline gives CDR1 SGHRS, CDR2 YFSETQ. The CDR3 totals 19 residues. CDR3 region: CASSSGLAGGPWYTGELFF. The CDR3 region has the DNA TGCGCCAGCAGCTCAGGACTAGCGGGAGGGCCTTGGTATACCGGGGAGCTGTTTTTT.

As concerns this clone: At one end, the junction sequence differs from germline, possibly due to a read error. The same CDR3 can be traced to other DNA sequences in this sample. The chain carries TRBV7-7 and TRBJ2-3; the match to TRBD1 covers 8 bases. The germline gives CDR1 SSHAT, CDR2 FNYEAQ (reference sequence). CDR3 length: 14 residues. The DNA for the CDR3 is TGTGCTAGCAGCTTGACAGGGGGCACAGATACGCAGTATTTT. Translation: CASSLTGGTDTQYF. The full variable domain, with the rest looked up from reference TRBV7-7 and TRBJ2-3, is GAGVSQSPRYKVTKRGQDVTLRCDPISSHATLYWYQQALGQGPEFLTYFNYEAQPDKSGLPSDRFSAERPEGSISTLTIQRTEQRDSAMYRCASSLTGGTDTQYFGPGTRLTVL.

The chain recombines TRBV5-4 with TRBJ1-1; 9 bases match TRBD1. This CDR3 spans 15 amino acids. In germline, CDR1 is SGHNT, CDR2 YYREEE (reference sequence). V lost 4 bases, J lost 2 bases, and 6 bases stayed unmatched. CDR3 sequence (DNA): TGTGCCAGCAGCCCACAGGGGGCTCAAAACACTGAAGCTTTCTTT. Its protein is CASSPQGAQNTEAFF.

J is TRBJ1-1 and V is TRBV5-1; D remains unclear. The V and J ends lost 4 bases and 5 bases respectively, with 9 bases between them. CDR1 and CDR2 from the germline V gene are SGHRS and YFSETQ. The CDR3 length is 12 residues. CDR3 nucleotide sequence: TGCGCCAGCAGCCCAGAGGGAACTGAAGCTTTCTTT. Protein sequence: CASSPEGTEAFF. Full variable domain (remainder filled in from reference TRBV5-1 and TRBJ1-1): KAGVTQTPRYLIKTRGQQVTLSCSPISGHRSVSWYQQTPGQGLQFLFEYFSETQRNKGNFPGRFSGRQFSNSRSEMNVSTLELGDSALYLCASSPEGTEAFFGQGTRLTVV.